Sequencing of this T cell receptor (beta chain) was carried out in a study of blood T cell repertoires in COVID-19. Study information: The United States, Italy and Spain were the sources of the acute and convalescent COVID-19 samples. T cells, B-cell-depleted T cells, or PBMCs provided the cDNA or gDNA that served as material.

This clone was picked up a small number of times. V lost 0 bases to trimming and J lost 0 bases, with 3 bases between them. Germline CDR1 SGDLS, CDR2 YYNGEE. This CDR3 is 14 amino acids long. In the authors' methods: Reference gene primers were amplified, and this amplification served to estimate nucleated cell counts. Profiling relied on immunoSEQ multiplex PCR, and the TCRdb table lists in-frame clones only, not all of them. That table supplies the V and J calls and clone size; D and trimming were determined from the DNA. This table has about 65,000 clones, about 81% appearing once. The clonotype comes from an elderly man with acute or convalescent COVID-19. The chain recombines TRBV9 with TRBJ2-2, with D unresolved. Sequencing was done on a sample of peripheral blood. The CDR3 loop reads CASSVAANTGELFF. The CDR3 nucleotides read TGTGCCAGCAGCGTAGCAGCGAACACCGGGGAGCTGTTTTTT.